Below, 30 T cell receptor beta chains from the same sample are listed, as sequenced in a study of blood T cells in healthy people across ages. Through a sample-barcoded 5' primer and a J-beta primer mix, a second PCR was run for roughly 7 to 11 cycles. From the 5' RACE reads, TCRdb called clonotypes with MiXCR, one entry per CDR3 protein. The data contain hundreds of thousands of distinct CDR3 sequences, roughly 49% of them singletons. The source material was blood. Every receptor here comes from an older woman in good health.

The CDR3 coding sequence is TGTGCCAGCAGCCAAGATCCAGGGGTAGATGGCTACACCTTC. It yields the protein CASSQDPGVDGYTF. V usage is TRBV4-2 and J usage is TRBJ1-2; TRBD1 is a possible D gene (6 bases). The CDR3 extends over 14 amino acids. Germline V lookup: CDR1 LGHNA, CDR2 YNFKEQ. The V gene lost 0 bases and the J gene lost 6 bases, with 11 bases spanning the gap.

The rearrangement joins TRBV20-1 to TRBJ2-5, with TRBD1 identical over 7 bases. The CDR3 covers 13 residues. V lost 3 bases and J lost 5; bases outside the gene matches: 6. Germline assignment: CDR1 DFQATT and CDR2 SNEGSKA (reference sequence). CDR3 sequence (DNA): TGCAGTGCTAGCTCGACAGGGTGGGAGACCCAGTACTTC. It yields the protein CSASSTGWETQYF.

The chain uses TRBV6-2 or TRBV6-3 and TRBJ2-3, with D possibly matching TRBD2 (6 bases). V was shortened by 4 bases and J by 1 base, with 9 bases between the two germline ends. This CDR3 is 14 amino acids long. CDR1 and CDR2 from the germline V gene are MNHEY and SVGEGT. Here the CDR3 DNA reads TGTGCCAGCAGTTCGGCGGGGCGCACAGATACGCAGTATTTT. It yields the protein CASSSAGRTDTQYF.

This clonotype was counted only a few times. The CDR3 coding sequence is TGTGCCAGCAGTGACTCTGGGGGAGGCTACAATGAGCAGTTCTTC. This translates into CASSDSGGGYNEQFF. V usage is TRBV6-4 and J usage is TRBJ2-1; D may be TRBD2 (6 bases). Deletions cut 0 bases from V and 3 bases from J, with 9 bases between. Germline CDR1 and CDR2: MRHNA and SNTAGT. The CDR3 length is 15 residues.

This clonotype was seen repeatedly, ten times or more. The chain links TRBV29-1 to TRBJ2-3, with TRBD2 matching over 10 bases. In germline, CDR1 is SQVTM, CDR2 ANQGSEA. The CDR3 is 15 residues long. The junction had 5 bases not matched to a gene; V was cut back by 3 bases and J by 2 bases. CDR3 in amino acids: CSVDLGLADTDTQYF. CDR3 DNA: TGCAGCGTTGATTTAGGACTAGCGGACACAGATACGCAGTATTTT.

For the CDR3, the DNA is TGTGCCAGCAGCGCCTACCAGGTAAACACTGAAGCTTTCTTT. Amino acid sequence: CASSAYQVNTEAFF. This chain joins TRBV9 and TRBJ1-1; D is undetermined. The germline V gene encodes CDR1 SGDLS and CDR2 YYNGEE. Trimming removed 3 bases at V and 2 bases at J, with 11 bases between. This CDR3 is 14 amino acids long.

This clonotype was counted at least ten times. V gene TRBV4-3 combines with J gene TRBJ2-2; 7 bases match TRBD1. Germline CDR1 and CDR2: LGHNA and YSLEER. Germline trimming cut 6 bases from V and 4 bases from J; bases unmatched to any gene: 5. This CDR3 spans 14 amino acids. The CDR3 loop reads CASRTGSSTGELFF. Written as DNA, the CDR3 is TGCGCCAGCAGGACAGGGTCGAGCACCGGGGAGCTGTTTTTT.

The chain recombines TRBV20-1 with TRBJ1-6; D unclear. Germline lookup yields CDR1 DFQATT and CDR2 SNEGSKA (reference sequence). The CDR3 is 17 residues long. The V end was cut by 0 bases, the J end by 2 bases, with 14 bases between. The CDR3 region is CSARDPSGGAYNSPLHF. The CDR3 DNA follows: TGCAGTGCTAGAGATCCGTCTGGAGGCGCCTATAATTCACCCCTCCACTTT.

This clonotype appeared a few times. The chain combines TRBV9 with TRBJ2-5; D could derive from TRBD1 or TRBD2 (6 bases each). V was shortened by 4 bases and J by 6 bases, with 16 bases between the two germline ends. Germline assignment: CDR1 SGDLS and CDR2 YYNGEE. The CDR3 consists of 14 residues. The DNA for the CDR3 is TGTGCCAGCAGCCCGACGACAGGAGGGAAGACCCAGTACTTC. Protein sequence: CASSPTTGGKTQYF.

This clonotype was seen a handful of times. The chain links TRBV10-3 to TRBJ2-3, with D possibly matching TRBD1 (6 bases). The CDR3 runs to 14 residues. Germline V gene lookup returns CDR1 ENHRY and CDR2 SYGVKD. DNA of the CDR3: TGTGGCACCCGAGGGGGACAAGGCGCAGATACGCAGTATTTT. This encodes CGTRGGQGADTQYF.

The V gene is TRBV20-1, the J gene TRBJ2-5; the D gene is possibly TRBD1 (5 bases). This CDR3 comprises 14 residues. V dropped 6 bases and J dropped 4 bases, with 18 bases sitting between them. Germline CDR1 and CDR2: DFQATT and SNEGSKA (reference sequence). The CDR3 is CSAPTWGYGETQYF. DNA of the CDR3: TGCAGTGCCCCCACCTGGGGCTACGGAGAGACCCAGTACTTC.

The rearrangement links TRBV5-1 to TRBJ2-5, with D possibly TRBD2 on 6 matching bases. Germline CDR1 is SGHRS and CDR2 is YFSETQ. The CDR3 runs to 14 residues. V was pared by 5 bases and J by 11 bases, with 22 bases between. The CDR3 nucleotides read TGCGCCAGCAGTACGGGAGACGTATACAATGAGCAGTACTTC. Protein: CASSTGDVYNEQYF.

This chain connects TRBV4-2 to TRBJ2-2; possible D gene TRBD1, 6 bases. Germline loops: CDR1 LGHNA, CDR2 YNFKEQ. V dropped 4 bases and J dropped 2 bases, with 11 bases sitting between them. The CDR3 runs 15 residues. This chain's CDR3 is CASSLGDTNTGELFF. CDR3 sequence (DNA): TGTGCCAGCAGCCTCGGGGACACCAACACCGGGGAGCTGTTTTTT.

A few counts support this clonotype. The V call is TRBV6-1, the J call TRBJ2-5; TRBD1 aligns across 9 bases. The junction had 0 bases not matched to a gene; V was cut back by 8 bases and J by 5 bases. CDR1 MNHNS and CDR2 SASEGT come from the germline V gene. The CDR3 is 11 residues long. The CDR3 nucleotides are TGTGCCAGCGGGACAGGGGAGACCCAGTACTTC. Protein product: CASGTGETQYF.

The chain uses TRBV28 and TRBJ2-5; no clear D gene. The J call may be faulty, since TRBJ2-7 better matches the DNA end. CDR1 is MDHEN and CDR2 is SYDVKM in the germline V gene. This CDR3 spans 15 amino acids. The DNA for the CDR3 is TGTGCCAGCAGTTTACCGTCCCGCGGCAGCGACGAGCAGTACTTC. It yields the protein CASSLPSRGSDEQYF.

This clonotype was detected ten times or more. The chain uses TRBV6-2 or TRBV6-3 and TRBJ2-1; 15 bases align to TRBD2. The ends lost 0 bases at V and 4 bases at J; junction bases unmatched: 4. Germline CDR1 MNHEY, CDR2 SVGEGT. The CDR3 spans 18 residues. DNA for the CDR3: TGTGCCAGCAGTTACTCCAGGACTAGCGGGAGGGAGTACAATGAGCAGTTCTTC. This translates into CASSYSRTSGREYNEQFF.

This clonotype has a handful of counts. The gene calls are TRBV7-6 and TRBJ2-5; D not certain. Judging by the DNA end, TRBJ2-7 fits better; the J call may be wrong. There are 12 residues in the CDR3. CDR1 and CDR2 (germline): SGHVS, FNYEAQ. CDR3 residues: CASSFQGNEQYF. The CDR3 nucleotides are TGTGCCAGCAGCTTTCAAGGAAACGAGCAGTACTTC.

This clonotype was counted only a few times. This rearrangement joins TRBV5-1 to TRBJ2-1; 8 bases are shared with TRBD2. The CDR3 runs 14 residues. V lost 2 bases, J lost 10 bases, and 8 bases stayed unmatched. The germline gives CDR1 SGHRS, CDR2 YFSETQ. The CDR3 loop reads CASSLGSGTREQFF. As DNA, the CDR3 is TGCGCCAGCAGCTTAGGTAGCGGGACACGAGAGCAGTTCTTC.

This clonotype was counted only a few times. The chain is built from TRBV9 and TRBJ1-2, with 7 bases that match TRBD1. The ends lost 4 bases at V and 0 bases at J; junction bases unmatched: 9. CDR3 length: 16 amino acids. In germline, CDR1 is SGDLS, CDR2 YYNGEE. CDR3 sequence reads: CASSPLGQTANYGYTF. The CDR3, as DNA: TGTGCCAGCAGCCCCTTGGGACAGACAGCTAACTATGGCTACACCTTC.

The chain joins TRBV12-3 or TRBV12-4 to TRBJ2-3; D unresolved. V was shortened by 1 base and J by 5 bases, with 10 bases between the two germline ends. This CDR3 is 14 amino acids long. The CDR3 region is CASSLVGWGDTQYF. CDR3 sequence (DNA): TGTGCCAGCAGTTTAGTAGGATGGGGAGATACGCAGTATTTT.

This clonotype was recorded once. This chain uses TRBV25-1 with TRBJ2-5; D is tentatively TRBD1 or TRBD2 (6 bases each). This CDR3 comprises 16 residues. Trimming stripped 1 base from V and 5 bases from J, with 17 bases between. The germline V gene has CDR1 MGHDK and CDR2 SYGVNS. The CDR3 nucleotides are TGTGCCAGCAGTGAATCAAGAGGGGGGACTGGGGAGACCCAGTACTTC. It translates to CASSESRGGTGETQYF.

The chain is built from TRBV7-6 and TRBJ2-7, with D perhaps given as TRBD1 or TRBD2 (5 bases each). Trimming stripped 2 bases from V and 3 bases from J, with 14 bases between. Per the germline V gene, CDR1 is SGHVS and CDR2 is FNYEAQ. The CDR3 has 15 amino acids. The CDR3 is CASSLRDGLNYEQYF. The DNA for the CDR3 is TGTGCCAGCAGCTTACGGGACGGGTTGAACTACGAGCAGTACTTC.

The rearrangement uses TRBV5-1 and TRBJ1-1; weak D call: TRBD1 (5 bases). V was pared by 4 bases and J by 0 bases, with 10 bases between. This CDR3 has 14 amino acids. In germline, CDR1 is SGHRS, CDR2 YFSETQ. In DNA form, the CDR3 reads TGCGCCAGCAGCATCCAGGACATGAACACTGAAGCTTTCTTT. It codes for CASSIQDMNTEAFF.

This clonotype has only one observation. CDR3 DNA sequence: TGTGCCAGCTCTGATGGCCAGTACGCAGATACGCAGTATTTT. Translating gives CASSDGQYADTQYF. The rearrangement joins TRBV6-6 to TRBJ2-3; D remains unclear. CDR3 size: 14 residues. Germline CDR1 MNHNY, CDR2 SVGAGI (reference sequence). V gave up 8 bases and J gave up 4 bases, with 16 bases separating them.

This clonotype was detected only a few times. The CDR3 sequence is CAISETNEQFF. CDR3 bases: TGTGCCATCAGTGAGACAAATGAGCAGTTCTTC. The V call is TRBV10-3, the J call TRBJ2-1, with D hard to call. This CDR3 is built from 11 residues. The germline CDR1 and CDR2 sequences are ENHRY and SYGVKD. Trimming shortened V by 2 bases and J by 7 bases, and 3 bases separated the two germline ends.

V gene TRBV6-2 or TRBV6-3 combines with J gene TRBJ1-6; no reliable D call. Trimming shortened V by 2 bases and J by 9 bases, and 5 bases separated the two germline ends. This CDR3 contains 12 residues. The germline CDR1 and CDR2 sequences are MNHEY and SVGEGT. CDR3 sequence (DNA): TGTGCCAGCAGTTACATGGCTTCACCCCTCCACTTT. It is translated as CASSYMASPLHF.

The gene calls are TRBV4-3 and TRBJ2-1; 12 nucleotides line up with TRBD2. This CDR3 has 17 residues. Germline V CDR1 and CDR2: LGHNA, YSLEER. J lost 8 bases, V lost 4 bases, and 12 bases had no gene match. The CDR3 bases are TGCGCCAGCAGCCGGTCGTCTAGCGGGAGGGCCGGTGATGAGCAGTTCTTC. Translating it yields CASSRSSSGRAGDEQFF.

This clonotype was observed a few times. The V and J genes are TRBV7-2 and TRBJ2-6; possible D gene TRBD1, 6 bases. V was pared by 7 bases and J by 0 bases, with 10 bases between. The CDR3 runs 15 residues. The germline CDR1 and CDR2 sequences are SGHTA and FQGNSA. The CDR3 region is CASKQGYSGANVLTF. DNA for the CDR3: TGTGCCAGCAAACAGGGTTACTCTGGGGCCAACGTCCTGACTTTC.

The chain uses TRBV7-2 and TRBJ2-2; D uncertain. Trimming shortened V by 8 bases and J by 0 bases, and 13 bases separated the two germline ends. Germline lookup yields CDR1 SGHTA and CDR2 FQGNSA. The CDR3 runs 15 residues. The CDR3 protein is CASAKKQTNTGELFF. Written as DNA, the CDR3 is TGTGCCAGCGCAAAAAAACAAACGAACACCGGGGAGCTGTTTTTT.

This clonotype was seen just once. V and J are TRBV3-1 and TRBJ2-7; 13 nucleotides agree with TRBD2. The J segment lost 4 bases and the V segment lost 4 bases, leaving 10 bases of the junction unmatched. The CDR3 has 17 residues. Looked up from germline, CDR1 is LGHDT and CDR2 is YNNKEL (reference sequence). CDR3 protein: CASSPELGLAGVYEQYF. CDR3 DNA sequence: TGTGCCAGCAGCCCCGAGCTCGGACTAGCGGGAGTTTACGAGCAGTACTTC.